This T cell receptor (beta chain) was found in a study of T cells in Graves' hyperthyroidism and ophthalmopathy. V was shortened by 2 bases and J by 8 bases, with 9 bases between the two germline ends. Germline loops: CDR1 MGHDK, CDR2 SYGVNS. The CDR3 totals 12 residues. General study results and limits: The blood repertoire included most of the expanded thyroid clonotypes above 0.001.

Researchers amplified the TCR beta CDR3 regions from RNA transcripts. The HTBI primer set served for first-round RT-PCR of the TCR CDR3. TCRdb re-called the multiplex PCR reads with MiXCR, one entry per CDR3 protein. The table shows roughly 500,000 distinct CDR3 sequences, with more than 45% occurring only once. Patients were excluded for uncontrolled infection, other autoimmune disease, pregnancy or lactation. Clinicians diagnosed patients from clinical symptoms, serum thyroxine and TRAb, thyroid ultrasound and orbital computed tomography. There are a few counts of this clonotype. No antigen is known for it.

The sequencing input was peripheral blood or thyroid tissue (not recorded which). This sequence originates from an adult woman with Graves' disease, either hyperthyroidism or ophthalmopathy (not recorded which). The chain carries TRBV25-1 and TRBJ1-2; D gene uncertain. CDR3 DNA sequence: TGTGCCAGCAGTGAAGCGACCCGGGGCTACACCTTC. Translation: CASSEATRGYTF.